These T cell receptor beta chains were read from a single sample in a study of blood T cell repertoires in COVID-19. TCRdb keeps only in-frame clones here, not all; method: immunoSEQ multiplex PCR. The sample holds about 140,000 clones; 75% to 90% are singletons and the top ten take over 9%. Sequencing was done on a sample of PBMCs or T cells enriched from blood (not recorded which). The source of these receptors is a man aged 60-69 years who had recovered from COVID-19. Both conserved end residues are part of each CDR3. D genes are given only for firm matches. The size of a clone is reported for some rows only, either as once, few or many, or as a class for expanded clones.

>TRBJ1-2|.|.|TRBV10-2
CASSEAGRGGYTF
TGCGCCAGCAGTGAGGCAGGGCGAGGTGGCTACACCTTC
>TRBJ2-1|.|TRBD1|TRBV10-3
CAISAQGVNEQFF
TGTGCCATCAGTGCACAGGGGGTCAATGAGCAGTTCTTC
>TRBJ2-7|once|TRBD1|TRBV5-8
CASSLGGQAPTWQYF
TGTGCCAGCAGCTTGGGGGGACAGGCCCCCACGTGGCAGTACTTC
>TRBJ2-1|.|.|TRBV11-3
CASSGGSNYNEQFF
TGTGCCAGCAGTGGGGGGTCAAACTACAATGAGCAGTTCTTC
>TRBJ2-1|.|.|TRBV5-6
CASSLEEAYNEQFF
TGTGCCAGCAGCTTGGAGGAAGCGTACAATGAGCAGTTCTTC
>TRBJ1-6|.|.|TRBV2
CASSEQGFYNSPLHF
TGTGCCAGCAGTGAACAGGGGTTTTATAATTCACCCCTCCACTTT
>TRBJ2-5|.|TRBD1|TRBV6-5
CASSRSGTVQETQYF
TGTGCCAGCAGTAGGTCCGGGACAGTACAAGAGACCCAGTACTTC
>TRBJ1-3|.|TRBD1|TRBV5-8
CASSPITTGRNTIYF
TGTGCCAGCAGCCCTATAACGACAGGGCGAAACACCATATATTTT
>TRBJ2-5|.|TRBD2|TRBV6-4
CASRHARRSGSRRGETQYF
TGTGCCAGCCGCCACGCCAGACGAAGCGGGAGTAGGAGGGGGGAGACCCAGTACTTC
>TRBJ2-7|.|.|TRBV5-1
CASSSQGTEQYF
TGCGCCAGCAGTTCCCAGGGAACCGAGCAGTACTTC
>TRBJ1-3|.|TRBD1|TRBV19
CASSRQGVSSGNTIYF
TGTGCCAGTAGCCGACAGGGGGTCTCCTCTGGAAACACCATATATTTT
>TRBJ2-2|.|TRBD2|TRBV28
CASSLRRTSPDGELFF
TGTGCCAGCAGTTTACGCCGGACTAGCCCTGACGGGGAGCTGTTTTTT
>TRBJ2-7|.|.|TRBV10-2
CASSLLQGYEQYF
TGCGCCAGCAGCCTCTTACAGGGCTACGAGCAGTACTTC
>TRBJ2-1|.|TRBD1|TRBV28
CASSFLSGTGLNEQFF
TGTGCCAGCAGTTTTCTATCCGGGACAGGGTTGAATGAGCAGTTCTTC
>TRBJ2-2|.|TRBD2|TRBV30
CAWSAIAGGTGELFF
TGTGCCTGGAGTGCTATAGCGGGGGGCACCGGGGAGCTGTTTTTT
>TRBJ2-5|.|.|TRBV3-1/TRBV3-2
CASSQGPNQETQYF
TGTGCCAGCAGCCAAGGGCCGAACCAAGAGACCCAGTACTTC
>TRBJ2-1|once|TRBD2|TRBV28
CASRTPIWGERGKQFF
TGTGCCAGCAGGACGCCCATTTGGGGGGAGCGGGGAAAGCAGTTCTTC
>TRBJ2-3|.|.|TRBV25-1
CASNNPSTDTQYF
TGTGCCAGCAACAATCCTAGCACAGATACGCAGTATTTT
>TRBJ2-1|once|TRBD1|TRBV2
CASSGVGGAYNEQFF
TGTGCCAGCAGTGGGGTAGGGGGCGCCTACAATGAGCAGTTCTTC
>TRBJ1-1|.|.|TRBV10-3
CAISDQVVAFF
TGTGCCATCAGTGACCAGGTGGTGGCTTTCTTT
>TRBJ1-5|.|.|TRBV19
CASSIAGDLSNQPQHF
TGTGCCAGTAGTATAGCCGGGGATCTCAGCAATCAGCCCCAGCATTTT
>TRBJ2-7|.|.|TRBV18
CASSPPGHNEQYF
TGTGCCAGCTCACCCCCAGGGCACAACGAGCAGTACTTC
>TRBJ2-2|once|.|TRBV24-1
CATRRQNTGELFF
TGTGCCACCAGGCGGCAGAACACCGGGGAGCTGTTTTTT
>TRBJ1-1|.|.|TRBV28
CASTPLGAKAFF
TGTGCCAGCACCCCCCTGGGGGCGAAGGCTTTCTTT
>TRBJ2-5|.|.|TRBV11-2
CASSFSPQETQYF
TGTGCCAGCAGCTTTAGCCCCCAAGAGACCCAGTACTTC
>TRBJ2-4|.|.|TRBV27
CASSFDRSKNIQYF
TGTGCCAGCAGTTTTGACAGGTCCAAAAACATTCAGTACTTC
>TRBJ1-6|once|TRBD1|TRBV5-1
CASSFMTGAESPLHF
TGCGCCAGCAGTTTCATGACAGGGGCAGAATCACCCCTCCACTTT
>TRBJ1-3|.|.|TRBV5-4
CASSKNGRDTIYF
TGTGCCAGCAGCAAAAATGGCCGGGACACCATATATTTT
>TRBJ2-1|.|.|TRBV19
CASSIAGAAWKEQFF
TGTGCCAGTAGTATAGCGGGTGCCGCTTGGAAGGAGCAGTTCTTC
>TRBJ2-3|.|TRBD1|TRBV5-1
CASSGQGDTDTQYF
TGCGCCAGCTCGGGACAGGGCGACACAGATACGCAGTATTTT
>TRBJ2-5|.|TRBD2|TRBV4-1
CASSQEKAGTRKETQYF
TGCGCCAGCAGCCAAGAGAAGGCCGGGACTAGGAAAGAGACCCAGTACTTC
>TRBJ2-5|.|.|TRBV5-6
CASSWGEEETQYF
TGTGCCAGCAGCTGGGGGGAGGAGGAGACCCAGTACTTC
>TRBJ2-3|.|TRBD1|TRBV25-1
CASRNRGGTDTQYF
TGTGCCAGCAGAAACAGGGGTGGCACAGATACGCAGTATTTT
>TRBJ2-1|once|TRBD2|TRBV27
CASRPPGLSANEQFF
TGTGCCAGCAGACCACCGGGACTAAGTGCCAATGAGCAGTTCTTC
>TRBJ2-1|.|TRBD2|TRBV29-1
CSVEGGRLAGGPYNEQFF
TGCAGCGTTGAAGGGGGTCGACTAGCGGGAGGGCCGTACAATGAGCAGTTCTTC
>TRBJ1-1|.|.|TRBV5-6
CASSVGGGNTEAFF
TGTGCCAGCAGCGTGGGTGGCGGGAACACTGAAGCTTTCTTT
>TRBJ1-2|.|TRBD1|TRBV15
CATAAGPGGGYTF
TGTGCCACCGCCGCAGGCCCAGGGGGAGGCTACACCTTC
>TRBJ2-1|.|.|TRBV6-1
CASSRDSYNEQFF
TGTGCCAGCAGCCGGGACTCCTACAATGAGCAGTTCTTC
>TRBJ1-5|.|.|TRBV6-5
CASGELQPQHF
TGTGCCAGCGGGGAGTTGCAGCCCCAGCATTTT
>TRBJ2-7|few|.|TRBV2
CASSFTGYEQYF
TGTGCCAGCAGTTTTACAGGCTACGAGCAGTACTTC
>TRBJ1-5|.|.|TRBV2
CASMGGGSNQPQHF
TGTGCCAGCATGGGAGGGGGAAGCAATCAGCCCCAGCATTTT
>TRBJ1-2|.|.|TRBV6-5
CASRPGLLGGYTF
TGTGCCAGCAGACCGGGACTGTTGGGGGGCTACACCTTC
>TRBJ2-7|.|TRBD1|TRBV10-3
CAISESSSAGGEQYF
TGTGCCATCAGTGAGTCCTCGTCTGCAGGGGGCGAGCAGTACTTC
>TRBJ2-7|.|TRBD1|TRBV2
CASRDRGHEQYF
TGTGCCAGCAGGGACAGGGGCCACGAGCAGTACTTC
>TRBJ2-1|once|.|TRBV5-8
CASSRQGGGYEQFF
TGTGCCAGCAGCCGCCAAGGGGGAGGGTATGAGCAGTTCTTC
>TRBJ1-2|.|.|TRBV9
CASSPSGKGGYTF
TGTGCCAGCAGCCCGTCAGGGAAAGGTGGCTACACCTTC
>TRBJ1-1|.|.|TRBV30
CAWSDKTEAFF
TGTGCCTGGAGCGACAAAACTGAAGCTTTCTTT
>TRBJ2-7|.|TRBD1|TRBV18
CASSGTGGAYEQYF
TGTGCCAGCTCAGGGACAGGGGGCGCCTACGAGCAGTACTTC
>TRBJ2-1|.|.|TRBV10-1
CASSVSGSIHEQFF
TGCGCCAGCAGTGTCTCCGGGTCTATCCATGAGCAGTTCTTC
>TRBJ1-1|.|.|TRBV9
CASSGRGSDTEAFF
TGTGCCAGCAGCGGTAGGGGTTCCGACACTGAAGCTTTCTTT
>TRBJ1-5|.|.|TRBV7-2
CASSVKGGGNQPQHF
TGTGCCAGCAGCGTAAAAGGGGGAGGCAATCAGCCCCAGCATTTT
>TRBJ2-7|.|TRBD1|TRBV2
CASSEWGQGIKQYF
TGTGCCAGCAGTGAATGGGGACAGGGGATAAAGCAGTACTTC
>TRBJ2-7|.|TRBD1|TRBV19
CASSDRDRGSYEQYF
TGTGCCAGTAGTGACCGGGACAGGGGCTCCTACGAGCAGTACTTC
>TRBJ1-2|.|TRBD1|TRBV6-5
CASGQQGADYGYTF
TGTGCCAGCGGCCAACAGGGGGCGGACTATGGCTACACCTTC
>TRBJ1-1|few|TRBD1|TRBV4-1
CASSRGTAQNTEAFF
TGCGCCAGCAGCCGCGGGACAGCCCAGAACACTGAAGCTTTCTTT
>TRBJ2-7|.|.|TRBV2
CASRSGEEQYF
TGTGCCAGCAGGTCAGGGGAAGAGCAGTACTTC
>TRBJ2-1|once|.|TRBV2
CACRQESEQFF
TGTGCCTGCCGACAGGAGAGTGAGCAGTTCTTC
>TRBJ2-7|.|TRBD1|TRBV2
CASSGQGSAEQYF
TGTGCCAGCTCGGGACAGGGCAGCGCCGAGCAGTACTTC
>TRBJ2-7|few|.|TRBV6-5
CASKEGANEQYF
TGTGCCAGCAAAGAAGGGGCAAACGAGCAGTACTTC
>TRBJ1-5|.|.|TRBV19
CASCWGRNQPQHF
TGTGCCAGTTGTTGGGGCAGAAATCAGCCCCAGCATTTT